This TCR beta chain was obtained from a study of early T cells in non-severe SARS-CoV-2 infection listed by TCRdb under 2021. Background on the whole study: Because TCR sequencing relied on bulk RNA taken from unsorted whole blood, pairing of alpha and beta chains was not possible.

Here is what the overall study found, with its caveats: VDJdb matching was skewed toward anti-spike CD8 responses, so virus-specific expansions were likely underestimated and private and CD4 specificities were missed.

This clonotype showed up many times. Its antigen is still unknown. No base-level quality is on record; no much larger clone is a single base apart. CDR1 LGHDT and CDR2 YNNKEL are derived from the germline V gene (reference sequence). Measured from the cysteine to the phenylalanine, the CDR3 is 12 residues long. The CDR3 DNA has 36 bases and is translated from base 1. The junction shows trimming of 2 bases on V and 14 bases on J, plus 13 bases between the germline ends. A case-control design nested within a healthcare worker cohort in London, UK, was used, with weekly nasopharyngeal swab PCR tests and blood sampling performed. Healthcare workers were recruited during the week of the UK lockdown, between 23 and 31 March 2020, and followed weekly for up to roughly 15 weeks. Library method: 5' RACE. The sequencer was a NextSeq 500. Unique molecular identifiers were attached to individual cDNA molecules in the TCR library protocol so that sequencing error and PCR bias could be corrected. Sequencing covered both TCR alpha and beta chains, and within each sample the abundances of alpha and beta sequences were tightly co-correlated. The original methods were these. Decombinator V4 was used to annotate TCR sequences for V gene, J gene and CDR3. Expanded TCRs were defined as changing significantly between any two time points under a Poisson model with p below 0.0001. TCR abundances were normalised to the total number of TCRs sequenced per sample and were expressed as counts per million. MAIT TCRs were defined by TRAV1-2 paired with TRAJ12, TRAJ20 or TRAJ33, and iNKT TCRs by TRAV10 paired with TRAJ18. VDJdb, accessed 1 November 2021, was searched for CMV, EBV and SARS-CoV-2 annotated TCRs, excluding TCRs annotated for multiple antigens. TCRdb handled the public reads itself, with Q25 trimming in fastp and clone calling in MiXCR, and kept productive beta chains. Rows with a matching CDR3 protein are joined into one entry that keeps the most common DNA and genes. These V and J calls derive from TCRdb rather than the authors' analysis. A total of about 98,000 distinct CDR3 sequences appear in this sample, 11% of them only once. The ten largest clones take up roughly 5% of the sample.

The chain is encoded by TRBV3-1 joined to TRBJ2-1; perhaps TRBD1 is the D gene, with 6 bases matching. What was sequenced was whole blood. The TCR originated in an adult who was a healthcare worker with PCR-confirmed SARS-CoV-2 infection or an uninfected control (not recorded which). The CDR3 corresponds to CASSQLQGLEFF. The DNA reads as follows: TGTGCCAGCAGCCAACTACAGGGTTTGGAGTTCTTC.